The 8 T cell receptor beta chains below come from one sample, sequenced in a study of blood T cell repertoires in COVID-19. Sequencing used immunoSEQ multiplex PCR; TCRdb keeps in-frame clones, though not all of them. Here the sample spans approximately 360,000 clones, roughly 90% being singletons. The source material was peripheral blood. Source of these receptors: a man aged 35 to 55 with acute or convalescent COVID-19.

V and J are TRBV7-2 and TRBJ2-7; TRBD2 is a possible D gene (5 bases). The V gene's germline CDR1 is SGHTA and CDR2 FQGNSA. Trimming took off 1 base at V and 6 bases at J, with 10 bases between the two ends. The CDR3 loop spans 13 amino acids. CDR3 DNA: TGTGCCAGCAGCTTAGATTTTGCGGGCGAGCAGTACTTC. Protein sequence: CASSLDFAGEQYF.

The V and J genes are TRBV29-1 and TRBJ2-1; TRBD1 matches at 7 bases. J gave up 0 bases and V 6 bases, and 8 bases lay outside the gene matches. From germline, CDR1 is SQVTM and CDR2 ANQGSEA. The CDR3 is 15 amino acids. CDR3 loop: CSVPTGWGSYNEQFF. In DNA form, the CDR3 reads TGCAGCGTCCCGACAGGGTGGGGCTCCTACAATGAGCAGTTCTTC.

The chain has TRBV12-5 and TRBJ2-5; D call uncertain. The CDR3 runs 16 residues. Germline CDR1 reads LGHNT; CDR2 reads FRNRAP. V was shortened by 6 bases and J by 2 bases, with 19 bases between the two germline ends. The CDR3 DNA reads as TGTGCTAGTGGCCCGGGTTACGGTAAAACACAAGAGACCCAGTACTTC. It is translated as CASGPGYGKTQETQYF.

This clone was seen only a few times. CDR3 bases: TGTGCCAGCAGCCAAGAAGGGGCAGGGGGCTGGAAGAGCACAGATACGCAGTATTTT. Its protein product is CASSQEGAGGWKSTDTQYF. This chain connects TRBV4-2 to TRBJ2-3; 8 nucleotides agree with TRBD1. Germline V gene lookup returns CDR1 LGHNA and CDR2 YNFKEQ. This CDR3 is 19 amino acids long. Trimming at V came to 0 bases and at J to 0 bases, leaving 11 bases not matched to a gene.

CDR3 coding DNA: TGTGCCACCAGTAAAGGGGCTAGCGGGATTAACAATGAGCAGTTCTTC. It specifies CATSKGASGINNEQFF. The rearrangement joins TRBV15 to TRBJ2-1; TRBD2 agrees at 9 bases. Per the germline V gene, CDR1 is LNHNV and CDR2 is YYDKDF (reference sequence). V lost 6 bases and J lost 5; bases outside the gene matches: 11. The CDR3 extends over 16 amino acids.

The rearrangement links TRBV4-1 to TRBJ1-5; 9 nucleotides line up with TRBD1. CDR3 length: 14 residues. After removal of 2 bases from V and 7 bases from J, the junction contained 3 bases not matched to a gene. In germline, CDR1 is MGHRA, CDR2 YSYEKL. The CDR3 is CASSQPTGGQPQHF. The CDR3 DNA follows: TGCGCCAGCAGCCAACCCACAGGGGGCCAGCCCCAGCATTTT.

V and J are TRBV12-3 or TRBV12-4 and TRBJ1-2; D gene ambiguous. The CDR3 runs 11 residues. Trimming left V 3 bases short and J 8 bases short, with 7 bases between. The CDR3 region has the DNA TGTGCCAGCAGTTTGGGTAGCGGCTACACCTTC. This sequence encodes CASSLGSGYTF.

The genes are TRBV19 and TRBJ1-5; D perhaps matches TRBD1 (5 bases). The germline V and J ends were trimmed by 7 bases and 5 bases, with 12 bases remaining between them. In germline, CDR1 is LNHDA, CDR2 SQIVND (reference sequence). The CDR3 runs 13 residues. The CDR3 region is CASIRDRDQPQHF. DNA for the CDR3: TGTGCCAGTATCCGTGACAGAGATCAGCCCCAGCATTTT.